This TCR beta chain was retrieved from a study of T cells after yellow fever vaccination. Germline CDR1 and CDR2: SGHTA and FQGNSA. With 5 bases clipped from V and 10 bases from J, the junction kept 15 bases outside the gene matches. The CDR3 length is 16 residues. TCRdb re-called the 5' RACE reads through MiXCR, storing one row per CDR3 protein. The sample shows roughly 250,000 distinct CDR3 sequences, about an eighth of them seen only once. This sequence joins TRBV7-2 and TRBJ2-1; TRBD2 matches at 9 bases. The clonotype comes from a man aged 25-40 years who received the YFV17D yellow fever vaccine. Sequences were derived from CD4+ T cells sorted from PBMCs, sampled 45 days after the yellow fever booster vaccination. CDR3 residues: CASSPMRAGGGLEQFF. The DNA for the CDR3 is TGTGCCAGCAGCCCCATGCGAGCGGGAGGAGGTCTCGAGCAGTTCTTC.